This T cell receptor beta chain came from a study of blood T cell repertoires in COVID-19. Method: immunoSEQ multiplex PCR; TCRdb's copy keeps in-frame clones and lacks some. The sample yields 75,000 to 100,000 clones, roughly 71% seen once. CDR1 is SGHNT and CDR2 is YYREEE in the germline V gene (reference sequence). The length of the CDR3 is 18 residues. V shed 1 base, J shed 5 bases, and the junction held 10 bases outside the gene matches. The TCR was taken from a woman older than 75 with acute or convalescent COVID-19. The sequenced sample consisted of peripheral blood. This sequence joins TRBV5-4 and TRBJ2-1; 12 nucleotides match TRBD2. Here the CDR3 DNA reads TGTGCCAGCAGCTTGACCCTCTCTAGCGGGGGGGCGAACAATGAGCAGTTCTTC. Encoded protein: CASSLTLSSGGANNEQFF.